Detailed here is one T cell receptor (beta chain). The PCR had 60 Vbeta and 13 Jbeta primers. Measured with immunoSEQ multiplex PCR; TCRdb has only the in-frame clones, and not every one. This table holds roughly 150,000 clones, about 74% found once. The source of the sample is a study of cytomegalovirus exposure and HLA in healthy donors. V lost 1 base, J lost 1 base, and 3 bases stayed unmatched. The germline V gene has CDR1 SGHNT and CDR2 YYREEE (reference sequence). The CDR3 consists of 16 residues. Sample: PBMCs. The genes are TRBV5-4 and TRBJ2-3; 10 positions agree with TRBD2. This clonotype was obtained from a man aged 35 to 55 in good health and CMV-seropositive. CDR3 sequence: CASSLLLAGRTDTQYF. CDR3 sequence (DNA): TGTGCCAGCAGCTTGCTACTAGCGGGACGCACAGATACGCAGTATTTT.